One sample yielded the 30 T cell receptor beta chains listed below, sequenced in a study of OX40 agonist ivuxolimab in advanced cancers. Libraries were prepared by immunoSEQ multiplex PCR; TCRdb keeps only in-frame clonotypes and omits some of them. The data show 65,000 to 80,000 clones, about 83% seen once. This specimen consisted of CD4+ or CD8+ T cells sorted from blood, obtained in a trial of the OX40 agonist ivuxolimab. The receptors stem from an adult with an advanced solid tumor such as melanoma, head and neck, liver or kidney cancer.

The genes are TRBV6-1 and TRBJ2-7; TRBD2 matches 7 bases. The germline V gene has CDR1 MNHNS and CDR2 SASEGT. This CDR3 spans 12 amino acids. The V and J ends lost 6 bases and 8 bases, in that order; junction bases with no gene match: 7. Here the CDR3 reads CASRGRGFKQYF. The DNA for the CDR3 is TGTGCCAGCAGGGGGAGGGGATTCAAGCAGTACTTC.

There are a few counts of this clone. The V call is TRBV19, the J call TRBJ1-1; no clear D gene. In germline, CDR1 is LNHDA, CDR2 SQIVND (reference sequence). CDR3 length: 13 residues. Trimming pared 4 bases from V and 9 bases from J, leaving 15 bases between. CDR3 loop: CASSTSGSVKAFF. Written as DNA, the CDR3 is TGTGCCAGTAGTACATCGGGTTCTGTAAAAGCTTTCTTT.

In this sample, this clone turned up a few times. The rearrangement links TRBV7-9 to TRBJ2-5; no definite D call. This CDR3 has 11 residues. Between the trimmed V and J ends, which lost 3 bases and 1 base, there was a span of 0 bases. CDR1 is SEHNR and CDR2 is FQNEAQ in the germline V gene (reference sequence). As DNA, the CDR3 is TGTGCCAGCAGCTTCCAAGAGACCCAGTACTTC. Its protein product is CASSFQETQYF.

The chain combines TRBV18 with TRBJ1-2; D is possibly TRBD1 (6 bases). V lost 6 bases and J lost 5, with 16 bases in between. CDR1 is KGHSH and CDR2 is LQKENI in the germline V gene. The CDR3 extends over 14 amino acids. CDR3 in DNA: TGTGCCAGCTCCCGGGACATGAACCGTTATGGCTACACCTTC. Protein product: CASSRDMNRYGYTF.

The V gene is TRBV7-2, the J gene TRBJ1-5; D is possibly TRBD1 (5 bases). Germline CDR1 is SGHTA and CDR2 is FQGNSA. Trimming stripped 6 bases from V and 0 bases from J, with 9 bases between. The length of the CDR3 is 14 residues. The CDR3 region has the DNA TGTGCCAGCAGTCCTGACAGTAGCAATCAGCCCCAGCATTTT. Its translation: CASSPDSSNQPQHF.

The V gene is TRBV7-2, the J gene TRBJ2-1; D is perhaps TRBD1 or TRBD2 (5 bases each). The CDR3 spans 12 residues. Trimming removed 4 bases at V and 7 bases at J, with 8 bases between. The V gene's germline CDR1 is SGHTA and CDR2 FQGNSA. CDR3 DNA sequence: TGTGCCAGCAGCTCGGGACGAAATGAGCAGTTCTTC. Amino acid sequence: CASSSGRNEQFF.

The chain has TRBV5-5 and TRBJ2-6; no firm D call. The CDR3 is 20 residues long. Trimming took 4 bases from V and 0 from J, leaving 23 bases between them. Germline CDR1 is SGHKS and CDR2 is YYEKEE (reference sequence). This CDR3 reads CASSPTPRVLKYSGANVLTF. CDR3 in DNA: TGTGCCAGCAGCCCAACTCCCCGGGTCCTAAAATACTCTGGGGCCAACGTCCTGACTTTC.

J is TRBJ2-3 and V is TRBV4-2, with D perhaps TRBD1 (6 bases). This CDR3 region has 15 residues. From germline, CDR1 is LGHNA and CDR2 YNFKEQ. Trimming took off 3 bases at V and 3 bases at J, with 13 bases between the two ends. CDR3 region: CASSHGQTWTDTQYF. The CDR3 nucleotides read TGTGCCAGCAGCCATGGACAGACTTGGACAGATACGCAGTATTTT.

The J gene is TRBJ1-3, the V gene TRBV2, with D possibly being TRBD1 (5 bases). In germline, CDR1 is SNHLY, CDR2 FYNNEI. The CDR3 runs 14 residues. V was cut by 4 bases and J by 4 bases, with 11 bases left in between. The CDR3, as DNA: TGTGCCAGCAGTGCGGTTTCAGGGGGAAACACCATATATTTT. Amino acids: CASSAVSGGNTIYF.

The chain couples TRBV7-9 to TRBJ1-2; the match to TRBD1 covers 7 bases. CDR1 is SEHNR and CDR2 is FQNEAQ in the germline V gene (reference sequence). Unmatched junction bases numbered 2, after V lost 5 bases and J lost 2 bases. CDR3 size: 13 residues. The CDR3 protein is CASSQGENYGYTF. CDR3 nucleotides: TGTGCCAGCAGCCAGGGGGAGAACTATGGCTACACCTTC.

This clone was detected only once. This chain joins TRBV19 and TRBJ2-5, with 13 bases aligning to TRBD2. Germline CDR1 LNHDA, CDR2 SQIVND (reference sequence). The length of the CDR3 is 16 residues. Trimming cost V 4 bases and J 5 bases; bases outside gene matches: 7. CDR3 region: CASSTGLAGRVETQYF. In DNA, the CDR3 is TGTGCCAGTAGTACGGGACTAGCGGGGAGGGTCGAGACCCAGTACTTC.

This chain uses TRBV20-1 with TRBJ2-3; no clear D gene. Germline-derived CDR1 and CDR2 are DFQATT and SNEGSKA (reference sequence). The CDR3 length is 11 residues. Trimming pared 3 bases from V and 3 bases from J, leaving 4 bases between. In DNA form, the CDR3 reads TGCAGTGCTAGCAGGACAGATACGCAGTATTTT. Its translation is CSASRTDTQYF.

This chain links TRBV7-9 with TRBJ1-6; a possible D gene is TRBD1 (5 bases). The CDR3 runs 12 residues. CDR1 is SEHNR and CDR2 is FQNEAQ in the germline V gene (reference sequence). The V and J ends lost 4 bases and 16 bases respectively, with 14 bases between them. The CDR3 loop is CASSSQQVWLHF. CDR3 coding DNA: TGTGCCAGCAGCTCTCAACAGGTTTGGCTCCACTTT.

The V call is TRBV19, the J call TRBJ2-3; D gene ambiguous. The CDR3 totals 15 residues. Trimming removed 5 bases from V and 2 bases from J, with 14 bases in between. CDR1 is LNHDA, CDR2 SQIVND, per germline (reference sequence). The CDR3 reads CASSPRKDHTDTQYF. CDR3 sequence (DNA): TGTGCCAGTAGTCCCCGCAAGGATCACACAGATACGCAGTATTTT.

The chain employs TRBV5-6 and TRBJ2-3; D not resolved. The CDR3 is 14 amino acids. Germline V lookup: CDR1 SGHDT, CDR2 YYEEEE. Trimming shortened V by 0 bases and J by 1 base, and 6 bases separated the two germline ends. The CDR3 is CASSLVHGTDTQYF. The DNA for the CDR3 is TGTGCCAGCAGCTTGGTTCATGGCACAGATACGCAGTATTTT.

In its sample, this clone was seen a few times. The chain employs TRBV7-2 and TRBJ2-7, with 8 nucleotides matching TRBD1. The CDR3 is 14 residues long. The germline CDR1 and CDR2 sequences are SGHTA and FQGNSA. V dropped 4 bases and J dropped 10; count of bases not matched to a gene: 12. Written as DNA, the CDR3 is TGTGCCAGCAGCTGGCGGACAGGGCCTTCAGGACAGTACTTC. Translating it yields CASSWRTGPSGQYF.

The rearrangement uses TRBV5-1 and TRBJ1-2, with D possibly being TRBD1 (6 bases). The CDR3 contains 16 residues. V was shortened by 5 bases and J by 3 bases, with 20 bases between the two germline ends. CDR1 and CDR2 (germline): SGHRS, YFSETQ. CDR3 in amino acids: CASSEPSWTADYGYTF. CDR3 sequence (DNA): TGCGCCAGCAGTGAGCCCTCTTGGACAGCCGACTATGGCTACACCTTC.

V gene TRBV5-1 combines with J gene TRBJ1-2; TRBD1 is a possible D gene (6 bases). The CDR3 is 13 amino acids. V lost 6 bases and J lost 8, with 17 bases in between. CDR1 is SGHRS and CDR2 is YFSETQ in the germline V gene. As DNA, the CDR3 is TGCGCCAGCACCTGGGGGGCAGCCGACGGCTACACCTTC. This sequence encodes CASTWGAADGYTF. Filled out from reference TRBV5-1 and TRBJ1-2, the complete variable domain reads KAGVTQTPRYLIKTRGQQVTLSCSPISGHRSVSWYQQTPGQGLQFLFEYFSETQRNKGNFPGRFSGRQFSNSRSEMNVSTLELGDSALYLCASTWGAADGYTFGSGTRLTVV.

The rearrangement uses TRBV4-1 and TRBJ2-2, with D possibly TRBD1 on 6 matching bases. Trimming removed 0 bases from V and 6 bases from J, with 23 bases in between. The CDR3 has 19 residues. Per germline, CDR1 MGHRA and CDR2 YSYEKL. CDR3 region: CASSQDLFNRVDPPGELFF. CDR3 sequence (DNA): TGCGCCAGCAGCCAAGACTTATTCAACAGGGTAGATCCGCCCGGGGAGCTGTTTTTT.

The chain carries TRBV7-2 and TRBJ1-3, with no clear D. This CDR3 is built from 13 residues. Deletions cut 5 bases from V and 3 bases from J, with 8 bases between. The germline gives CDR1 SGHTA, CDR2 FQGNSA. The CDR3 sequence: CASSLRIGNTIYF. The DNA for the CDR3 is TGTGCCAGCAGCCTTCGCATTGGAAACACCATATATTTT.

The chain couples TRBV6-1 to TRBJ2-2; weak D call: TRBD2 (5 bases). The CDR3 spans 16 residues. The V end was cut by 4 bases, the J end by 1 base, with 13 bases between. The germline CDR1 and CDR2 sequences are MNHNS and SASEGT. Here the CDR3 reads CASSAGWAGNTGELFF. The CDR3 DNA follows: TGTGCCAGCAGTGCCGGCTGGGCGGGGAACACCGGGGAGCTGTTTTTT.

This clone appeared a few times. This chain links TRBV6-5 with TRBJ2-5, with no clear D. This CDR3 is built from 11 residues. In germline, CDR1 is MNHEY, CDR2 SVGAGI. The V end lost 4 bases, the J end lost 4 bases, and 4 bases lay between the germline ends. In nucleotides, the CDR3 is TGTGCCAGCAGTTTGGGAGAGACCCAGTACTTC. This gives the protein CASSLGETQYF.

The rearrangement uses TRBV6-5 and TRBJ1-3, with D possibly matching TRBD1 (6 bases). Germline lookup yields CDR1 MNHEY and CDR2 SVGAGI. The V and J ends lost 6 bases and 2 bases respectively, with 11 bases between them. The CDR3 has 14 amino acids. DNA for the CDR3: TGTGCCAGCAGAAACAACAGGGCTGGAAACACCATATATTTT. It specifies CASRNNRAGNTIYF.

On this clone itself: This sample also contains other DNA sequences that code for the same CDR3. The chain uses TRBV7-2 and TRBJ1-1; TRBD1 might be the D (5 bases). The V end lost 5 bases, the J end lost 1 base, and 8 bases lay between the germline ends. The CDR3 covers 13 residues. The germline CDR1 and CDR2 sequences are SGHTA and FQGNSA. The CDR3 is CASSPGQNTEAFF. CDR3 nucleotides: TGTGCCAGCAGCCCTGGACAGAACACTGAAGCTTTCTTT.

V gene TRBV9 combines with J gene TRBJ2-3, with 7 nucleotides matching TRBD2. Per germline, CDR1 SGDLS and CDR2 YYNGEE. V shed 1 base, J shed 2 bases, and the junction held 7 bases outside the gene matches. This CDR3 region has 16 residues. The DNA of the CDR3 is TGTGCCAGCAGCGTATCGCCTAGCGGCCTCACAGATACGCAGTATTTT. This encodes CASSVSPSGLTDTQYF.

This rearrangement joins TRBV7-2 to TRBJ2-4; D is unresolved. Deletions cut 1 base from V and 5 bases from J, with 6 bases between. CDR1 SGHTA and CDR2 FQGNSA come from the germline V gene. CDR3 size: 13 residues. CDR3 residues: CASSLGPENIQYF. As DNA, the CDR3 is TGTGCCAGCAGCTTAGGTCCAGAAAACATTCAGTACTTC.

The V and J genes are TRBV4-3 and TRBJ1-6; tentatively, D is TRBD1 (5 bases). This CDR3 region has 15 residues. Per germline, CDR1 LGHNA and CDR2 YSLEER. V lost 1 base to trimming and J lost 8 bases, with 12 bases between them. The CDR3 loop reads CASSQVRGQDSPLHF. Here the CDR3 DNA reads TGCGCCAGCAGCCAAGTAAGGGGCCAAGATTCACCCCTCCACTTT.

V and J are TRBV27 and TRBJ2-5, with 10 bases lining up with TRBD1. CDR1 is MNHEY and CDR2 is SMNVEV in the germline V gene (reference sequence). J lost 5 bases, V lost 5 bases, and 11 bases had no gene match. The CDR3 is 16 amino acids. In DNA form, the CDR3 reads TGTGCCAGCAGTCCCCGACAGGGGGCGCGGGGGGAGACCCAGTACTTC. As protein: CASSPRQGARGETQYF.

The CDR3 spells CASSLSVGDQPQHF. DNA for the CDR3: TGTGCCAGCAGCTTGTCGGTGGGCGATCAGCCCCAGCATTTT. This chain joins TRBV5-6 and TRBJ1-5; no reliable D call. The germline CDR1 and CDR2 sequences are SGHDT and YYEEEE. The length of the CDR3 is 14 residues. V was trimmed by 1 base and J by 5 bases, leaving 10 bases between them.

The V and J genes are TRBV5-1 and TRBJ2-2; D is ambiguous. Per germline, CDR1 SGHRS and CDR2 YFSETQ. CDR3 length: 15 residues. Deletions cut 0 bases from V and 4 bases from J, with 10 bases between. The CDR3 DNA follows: TGCGCCAGCAGCTTGGTGGGGTTGAGCACCGGGGAGCTGTTTTTT. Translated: CASSLVGLSTGELFF. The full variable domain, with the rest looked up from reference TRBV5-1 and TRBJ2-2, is KAGVTQTPRYLIKTRGQQVTLSCSPISGHRSVSWYQQTPGQGLQFLFEYFSETQRNKGNFPGRFSGRQFSNSRSEMNVSTLELGDSALYLCASSLVGLSTGELFFGEGSRLTVL.